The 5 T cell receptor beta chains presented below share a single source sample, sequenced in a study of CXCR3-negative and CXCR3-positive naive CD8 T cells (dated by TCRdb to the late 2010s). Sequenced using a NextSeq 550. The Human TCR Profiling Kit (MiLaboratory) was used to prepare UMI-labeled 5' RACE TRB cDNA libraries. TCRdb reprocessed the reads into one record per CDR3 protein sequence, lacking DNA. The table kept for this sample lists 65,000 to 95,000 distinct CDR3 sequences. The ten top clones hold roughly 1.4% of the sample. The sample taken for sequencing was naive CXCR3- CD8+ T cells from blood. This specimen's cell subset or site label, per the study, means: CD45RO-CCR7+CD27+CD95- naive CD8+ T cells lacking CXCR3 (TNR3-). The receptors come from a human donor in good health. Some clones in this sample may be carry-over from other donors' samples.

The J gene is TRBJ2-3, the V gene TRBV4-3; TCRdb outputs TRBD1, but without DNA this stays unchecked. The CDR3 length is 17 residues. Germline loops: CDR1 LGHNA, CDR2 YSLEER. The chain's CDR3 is CASSQESDREITDTQYF.

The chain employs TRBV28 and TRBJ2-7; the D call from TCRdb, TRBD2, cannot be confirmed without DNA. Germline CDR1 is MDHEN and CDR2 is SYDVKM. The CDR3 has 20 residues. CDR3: CASSFVVDGAGGWSSYEQYF.

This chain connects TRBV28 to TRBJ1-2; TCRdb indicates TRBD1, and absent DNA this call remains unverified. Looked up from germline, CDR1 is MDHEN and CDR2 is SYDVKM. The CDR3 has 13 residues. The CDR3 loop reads CASSLPGVRGYTF.

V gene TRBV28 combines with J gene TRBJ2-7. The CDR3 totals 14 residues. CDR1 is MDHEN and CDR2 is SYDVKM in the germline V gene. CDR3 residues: CASSPRFIGYEQYF.

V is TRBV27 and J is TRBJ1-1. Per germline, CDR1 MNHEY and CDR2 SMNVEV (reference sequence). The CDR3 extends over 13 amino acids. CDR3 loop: CASSLSLNTEAFF.